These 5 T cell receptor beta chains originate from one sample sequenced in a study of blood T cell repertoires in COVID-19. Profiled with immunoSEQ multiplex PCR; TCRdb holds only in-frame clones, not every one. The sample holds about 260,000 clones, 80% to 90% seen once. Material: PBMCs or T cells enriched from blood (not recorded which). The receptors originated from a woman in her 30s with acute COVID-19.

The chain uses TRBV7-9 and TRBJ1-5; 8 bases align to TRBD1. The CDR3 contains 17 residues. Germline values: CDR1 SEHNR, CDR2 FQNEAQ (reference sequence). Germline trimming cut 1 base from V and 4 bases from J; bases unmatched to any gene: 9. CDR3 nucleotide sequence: TGTGCCAGCAGCTTAGGTTGGGAGGACAGGGTGAATCAGCCCCAGCATTTT. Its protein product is CASSLGWEDRVNQPQHF.

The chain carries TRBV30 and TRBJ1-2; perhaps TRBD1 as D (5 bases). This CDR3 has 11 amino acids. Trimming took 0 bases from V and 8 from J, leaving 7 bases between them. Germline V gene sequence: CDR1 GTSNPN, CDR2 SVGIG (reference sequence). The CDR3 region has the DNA TGTGCCTGGAGTGTAGGGGAAGGCTACACCTTC. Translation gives CAWSVGEGYTF.

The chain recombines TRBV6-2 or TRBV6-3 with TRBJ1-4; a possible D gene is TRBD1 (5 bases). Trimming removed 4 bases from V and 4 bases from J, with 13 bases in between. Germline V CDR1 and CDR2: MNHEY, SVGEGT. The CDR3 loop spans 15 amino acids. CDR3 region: CASSFVGTYNEKLFF. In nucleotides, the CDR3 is TGTGCCAGCAGTTTTGTCGGGACTTATAATGAAAAACTGTTTTTT.

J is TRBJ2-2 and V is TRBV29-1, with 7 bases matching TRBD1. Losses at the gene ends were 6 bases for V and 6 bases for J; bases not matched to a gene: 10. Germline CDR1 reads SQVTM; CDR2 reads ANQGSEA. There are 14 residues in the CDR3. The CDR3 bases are TGCAGCGTCGGAATTGAAGACAGGGCCGGGGAGCTGTTTTTT. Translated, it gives CSVGIEDRAGELFF.

The CDR3 nucleotides are TGTGCCAGCAGCTTATACAGTTGGTCAACTGGGGAGCTGTTTTTT. Protein product: CASSLYSWSTGELFF. The chain couples TRBV7-3 to TRBJ2-2; D ambiguous. The CDR3 runs 15 residues. V was shortened by 2 bases and J by 8 bases, with 15 bases between the two germline ends. CDR1 is SGHTA and CDR2 is FQGTGA in the germline V gene.